Below, 21 T cell receptor beta chains from the same sample are listed, as sequenced in a study of CD8+CD57+ T cells in acquired aplastic anemia. Using genomic DNA as the template, TCR beta VDJ and CDR3 profiling was carried out. TCRdb itself ran the reads through MiXCR, one entry per CDR3 protein. The table includes some 240,000 distinct CDR3 sequences, 30% to 35% detected once. The sequencing sample was made of sorted CD4+, CD8+, or CD8+CD57+ T cells (not recorded which) from PBMCs. These receptors were obtained from a human donor in good health, serving as a control.

This clonotype was recorded many times. The chain couples TRBV19 to TRBJ2-1, with D hard to call. This CDR3 has 12 amino acids. Deletions cut 8 bases from V and 0 bases from J, with 5 bases between. Germline V gives CDR1 LNHDA, CDR2 SQIVND (reference sequence). The DNA for the CDR3 is TGTGCCAGTCGCGACTCCTACAATGAGCAGTTCTTC. Its protein product is CASRDSYNEQFF.

The chain links TRBV2 to TRBJ2-2; 13 bases align to TRBD2. Germline values: CDR1 SNHLY, CDR2 FYNNEI. The CDR3 is made up of 22 amino acids. Trimming took 3 bases from V and 3 from J; bases not matched to a gene: 19. The CDR3 coding sequence is TGTGCCAGCAGTGAGGTCGGACTAGCGGGAGAGGTTATACAGACGGACACCGGGGAGCTGTTTTTT. Its translation: CASSEVGLAGEVIQTDTGELFF. Full variable domain (remainder filled in from reference TRBV2 and TRBJ2-2): EPEVTQTPSHQVTQMGQEVILRCVPISNHLYFYWYRQILGQKVEFLVSFYNNEISEKSEIFDDQFSVERPDGSNFTLKIRSTKLEDSAMYFCASSEVGLAGEVIQTDTGELFFGEGSRLTVL.

The chain carries TRBV20-1 and TRBJ2-5, with 12 bases identical to TRBD2. Germline V gene data show CDR1 as DFQATT and CDR2 as SNEGSKA (reference sequence). CDR3 size: 16 residues. V lost 1 base to trimming and J lost 4 bases; unmatched junction nucleotides: 7. The CDR3 loop reads CSARGLAGVQAETQYF. Here the CDR3 DNA reads TGCAGTGCTAGAGGACTAGCGGGGGTCCAAGCAGAGACCCAGTACTTC.

This clonotype was seen many times. J is TRBJ1-5 and V is TRBV12-3 or TRBV12-4; possible D gene TRBD1, 5 bases. The CDR3 consists of 12 residues. The germline V and J ends were trimmed by 6 bases and 7 bases, with 10 bases remaining between them. The CDR3 coding sequence is TGTGCCAGCAGCCTAGGGGACCAGCCCCAGCATTTT. Its translation: CASSLGDQPQHF.

This clonotype appeared a few times. J is TRBJ1-2 and V is TRBV6-1, with 9 bases aligning to TRBD1. The CDR3 totals 15 residues. Germline V gene data show CDR1 as MNHNS and CDR2 as SASEGT. V lost 6 bases and J lost 3; bases outside the gene matches: 8. The CDR3, as DNA: TGTGCCAGCAGGCGGGGACAGGGCCCTGACTATGGCTACACCTTC. Translating it yields CASRRGQGPDYGYTF.

This rearrangement joins TRBV6-4 to TRBJ1-1; no definite D call. Deletions cut 0 bases from V and 1 base from J, with 3 bases between. The CDR3 length is 13 residues. Germline CDR1 MRHNA, CDR2 SNTAGT. The CDR3 protein is CASSDSGNTEAFF. The CDR3 DNA follows: TGTGCCAGCAGTGACTCAGGGAACACTGAAGCTTTCTTT.

This clonotype was counted many times. V is TRBV6-6 and J is TRBJ1-6; D is uncertain. The CDR3 has 15 residues. V shed 0 bases and J shed 9 bases, with 12 bases lying between them. CDR1 and CDR2 (germline): MNHNY, SVGAGI (reference sequence). CDR3 residues: CASSYSYSLPSPLHF. For the CDR3, the DNA is TGTGCCAGCAGTTACTCGTATTCACTGCCTTCACCCCTCCACTTT.

The chain has TRBV27 and TRBJ2-5, with D perhaps TRBD2 (7 bases). CDR1 and CDR2 from the germline V gene are MNHEY and SMNVEV (reference sequence). V gave up 0 bases and J gave up 6 bases, with 11 bases separating them. The CDR3 has 14 amino acids. The CDR3 nucleotides read TGTGCCAGCAGTTTATCGGGGGGGCGGAAGACCCAGTACTTC. This codes for CASSLSGGRKTQYF.

This clonotype was found once. This sequence may be a read error, since a much larger clone differs from it by one base. The J gene is TRBJ2-7, the V gene TRBV5-8; TRBD1 matches 7 bases. With V trimmed by 7 bases and J by 3 bases, 13 bases remained unmatched. This CDR3 is 15 amino acids long. CDR1 SGHTS and CDR2 YDEGEE come from the germline V gene. The CDR3 sequence is CASSRDSGILYEQYF. CDR3 DNA sequence: TGTGCCAGCTCCAGGGACAGTGGGATACTCTACGAGCAGTACTTC.

V gene TRBV5-6 combines with J gene TRBJ1-2, with TRBD1 matching 10 bases. Per the germline V gene, CDR1 is SGHDT and CDR2 is YYEEEE. This CDR3 has 16 residues. After removal of 1 base from V and 4 bases from J, the junction contained 7 bases not matched to a gene. The DNA for the CDR3 is TGTGCCAGCAGCTTGAGTGGGACAGGGGTCATCTATGGCTACACCTTC. As protein: CASSLSGTGVIYGYTF.

The V gene is TRBV6-2 or TRBV6-3, the J gene TRBJ2-5, with D maybe TRBD1 (5 bases). CDR3 length: 15 amino acids. CDR1 is MNHEY and CDR2 is SVGEGT in the germline V gene. Trimming stripped 7 bases from V and 0 bases from J, with 15 bases between. CDR3 loop: CASIRGGADQETQYF. CDR3 nucleotide sequence: TGTGCCAGCATTAGAGGTGGGGCAGACCAAGAGACCCAGTACTTC.

This clonotype occurred once. The gene calls are TRBV24-1 and TRBJ2-3, with D tentatively TRBD2 (7 bases). The CDR3 length is 12 residues. V was shortened by 5 bases and J by 8 bases, with 10 bases between the two germline ends. Germline V gene sequence: CDR1 KGHDR, CDR2 SFDVKD. The CDR3 nucleotides are TGTGCCACCAGTGCGGGGGGCCTTACGCAGTATTTT. The encoded protein is CATSAGGLTQYF.

About this clonotype: A much larger clone sits a single nucleotide away, making a read error possible. V gene TRBV5-1 combines with J gene TRBJ2-7, with 9 bases that match TRBD2. This CDR3 has 14 residues. CDR1 is SGHRS, CDR2 YFSETQ, per germline. The CDR3 region is CASSLGGTSYEQCF. In DNA form, the CDR3 reads TGCGCCAGCAGCTTGGGCGGGACTAGCTACGAGCAGTGCTTC.

This clonotype was counted at least ten times. This rearrangement joins TRBV19 to TRBJ2-7; no firm D call. The CDR3 has 14 residues. Germline V gene data show CDR1 as LNHDA and CDR2 as SQIVND (reference sequence). Between the trimmed V and J ends, which lost 3 bases and 3 bases, there was a span of 12 bases. The CDR3 protein is CASSINGPYYEQYF. CDR3 DNA: TGTGCCAGTAGTATCAACGGACCCTACTACGAGCAGTACTTC.

The rearrangement links TRBV10-3 to TRBJ1-1, with a possible D match to TRBD1 (5 bases). Trimming left V 3 bases short and J 3 bases short, with 11 bases between. The CDR3 runs to 14 residues. The germline CDR1 and CDR2 sequences are ENHRY and SYGVKD. CDR3 sequence (DNA): TGTGCCATCAGTGATAGGGGCATGGACACTGAAGCTTTCTTT. Amino acid sequence: CAISDRGMDTEAFF.

The table lists this clonotype with a few counts. A much larger clone differs from this one at a single base, so this may be a read error. The J gene is TRBJ2-2, the V gene TRBV7-8; D is possibly TRBD2 (5 bases). The V gene's germline CDR1 is SGHVS and CDR2 FQNEAQ. The CDR3 is made up of 12 amino acids. The CDR3 sequence is CASSLYNGELLF. The CDR3 nucleotides are TGTGCCAGCAGCCTATATAACGGGGAGCTGCTTTTT.

This clonotype was picked up a small number of times. A read error may account for a junction end that differs from germline. The rearrangement links TRBV11-1 to TRBJ2-7; perhaps TRBD1 as D (5 bases). The germline V gene encodes CDR1 SGHAT and CDR2 FQDESV (reference sequence). CDR3 length: 16 amino acids. CDR3 bases: TGTGCCAGCGGCTTATTTTCCTGGGGCAGCTCCTACGAGCAGTACTTC. Residues: CASGLFSWGSSYEQYF.

This clonotype was picked up a small number of times. The chain uses TRBV27 and TRBJ2-3, with D possibly TRBD1 on 5 matching bases. Germline-derived CDR1 and CDR2 are MNHEY and SMNVEV (reference sequence). Trimming removed 3 bases from V and 6 bases from J, with 13 bases in between. The length of the CDR3 is 14 residues. The CDR3 is CASSFRVPTDTQYF. CDR3 in DNA: TGTGCCAGCAGTTTCAGGGTCCCTACGGATACGCAGTATTTT.

The sample holds many counts of this clonotype. V and J are TRBV11-2 and TRBJ1-1, with D hard to call. V lost 0 bases, J lost 1 base, and 6 bases lay in between. Germline loops: CDR1 SGHAT, CDR2 FQNNGV. CDR3 length equals 14 residues. CDR3 loop: CASSLDLGNTEAFF. The CDR3 DNA sequence: TGTGCCAGCAGCTTAGATCTCGGGAACACTGAAGCTTTCTTT.

On this clonotype itself: A read error may be the cause here, since a much bigger clone is one base away. V and J are TRBV11-1 and TRBJ1-5, with 8 bases identical to TRBD1. Matching the DNA end better, TRBJ2-3 makes the J call doubtful. The CDR3 runs 16 residues. Looked up from germline, CDR1 is SGHAT and CDR2 is FQDESV (reference sequence). This CDR3 reads CASSLFLGQGIQPQYF. As DNA, the CDR3 is TGTGCCAGCAGCTTATTCCTCGGACAGGGCATACAGCCCCAGTATTTT.

This clonotype was recorded many times. The DNA of the CDR3 is TGTGCCAGCAAAACCGGGACAGGGGACAATGAGCAGTTCTTC. Residues: CASKTGTGDNEQFF. The chain carries TRBV2 and TRBJ2-1; TRBD1 agrees at 10 bases. Losses at the gene ends were 7 bases for V and 5 bases for J; bases not matched to a gene: 5. CDR1 is SNHLY and CDR2 is FYNNEI in the germline V gene. CDR3 length: 14 residues.